Included here is one TCR beta chain sequence, with context. This clonotype occurred many times. The antigen it recognizes is unknown. Per-base quality was not reported, and no clone a single base away is much larger than it. This sample was included in a study of molecular identifiers for immune sequencing clone quantification (dated by TCRdb to between 2017 and 2018). Background for the entire study: For a replicate experiment, the RNA from either 20,000 or 100,000 naive CD8 T cells was divided into five aliquots, and four of those aliquots went on to sequencing. The study was a methods study using CD8 T cells to benchmark molecular-identifier clustering-based TCR repertoire sequencing (MIDCIRS) and TCR RNA copy counting. Broader findings and caveats from the paper: Even against a background of 800,000 to 1,000,000 naive CD8 T cells, spiked-in Jurkat TCR RNA amounting to a single cell's worth was reported to be detectable. In CMV-specific effector cells, clones with more than 20 RNA copies contained over 97% of molecules, whereas in naive cells such clones contained under 1% of molecules. Modeling indicated approximately 2.7 TCR RNA copies recovered per cell, compared with about ten by digital PCR, which implies a capture efficiency of 25% to 35%. When barcode sub-clustering was not used, chimeric consensus sequences inflated TCR diversity, with chimeras reaching as high as 47%. Highly expanded clone sizes could be underestimated because identical TCR molecules may share a barcode. The naive libraries included spiked-in Jurkat TCR RNA (roughly eleven copies' worth), and this Jurkat TCR RNA is not part of the donor repertoire.

Libraries of naive CD8 T cells were built from about 19,000 to 1,100,000 sorted cells, with 10%, 30% or 50% of the purified RNA used. Naive CD8 T cells, defined as CD8+CD4-CCR7+CD45RA+, were FACS-sorted into RLT Plus buffer on a BD FACSAria II. To test detection sensitivity, Jurkat RNA equal to ten TCR copies was added to samples of roughly 18,000-1,100,000 naive CD8 T cells. CD8 T cells were enriched with RosetteSep CD8+ T Cell Enrichment Cocktail and Ficoll-Paque, followed by ACK red cell lysis. Libraries were made using PCR. For sequencing, an Illumina HiSeq 4000 was employed. Bulk TCR libraries were made following a previously described method, with the TCR primers given in Table S5. Purification of total RNA was performed with the Qiagen AllPrep DNA/RNA kit. Before any analysis, reads coming from multiple sequencing runs of the same library were combined into one pool. In the paper's pipeline: Only reads with exact TCR constant sequence were kept, trimmed to 150 nt, and grouped by their 12-nt molecular barcodes. Reads inside each barcode group were sub-clustered using a 15% Levenshtein threshold, and a quality-weighted consensus sequence was constructed for each RNA molecule. Non-functional sequences were excluded, and lower-count sequences lying one edit away from another sequence were also excluded. Based on fitting two negative binomial distributions, any barcode sub-cluster with under 20% of the maximum read count was discarded. The public reads were run again by TCRdb, first through fastp at Q25 and then through MiXCR, and only productive beta chains were kept. Rows matching on CDR3 protein sequence are summarized as one entry with the most common DNA and genes. It is TCRdb's table, rather than the study itself, that gives the V and J calls and clone size. In this sample the table shows around 480,000 distinct CDR3 sequences, about a fifth of which occur a single time. In total, the top ten clones hold around 0.84% of the sample.

The CDR3 contains 14 residues, cysteine and phenylalanine counted. The entry retains the CDR3 DNA only, 42 bases that are in frame from base 1. The germline V gene specifies SGHTA as CDR1 and FQGNSA as CDR2. V and J are truncated by 1 base and 4 bases respectively, leaving an intervening sequence of 11 bases. Sequenced input: naive CD8+ T cells from blood, with Jurkat cell RNA spiked in. In the paper's terms, the cell subset or site label means: FACS-sorted CD8+CD4-CCR7+CD45RA+ naive T cells. Here the chain combines TRBV7-2 and TRBJ2-7, with the D gene too uncertain to name. The sequence came from a human donor in good health. Some libraries in this study had Jurkat cell RNA spiked in. Here is the DNA: TGTGCCAGCAGCTTAGTGCAAGGCCATTACGAGCAGTACTTC. Its amino acids are CASSLVQGHYEQYF.